This T cell receptor beta chain stems from a study of circulating and synovial CD4+ cells in juvenile arthritis. Study-wide findings and caveats: Some such blood samples were as oligoclonal as synovium. T cell genome counts differed by at least an order of magnitude between CPL and CD4 samples.

With regard to this clone: Antigen unknown.

Clones were read by immunoSEQ multiplex PCR, and TCRdb kept only the in-frame ones, dropping some. This sample has approximately 15,000 clones, with around nine tenths found just once. The germline CDR1 and CDR2 sequences are SGHRS and YFSETQ. Trimming removed 6 bases from V and 2 bases from J, with 16 bases in between. The length of the CDR3 is 15 residues. The chain has TRBV5-1 and TRBJ2-3; D might be TRBD2 (6 bases). The TCR comes from a human donor with juvenile idiopathic arthritis. The source material was CD4+ T cells from blood. DNA of the CDR3: TGCGCCAGCACTACCGGCGGGGTACCCACAGATACGCAGTATTTT. The encoded protein is CASTTGGVPTDTQYF.